This is a list of T cell receptor beta chains from one sample in a study of blood T cells in healthy people across ages. TCRdb recomputed calls from the 5' RACE reads with MiXCR, one row per CDR3 protein. Among roughly 680,000 distinct CDR3 sequences listed, over 45% were seen once. The sample was blood. Receptors originate from a woman aged 60-75 years in good health. Each CDR3 is given with its conserved first and last residue. Each record gives: D gene, J gene, clone size, V gene, CDR3 protein, CDR3 DNA. A D gene is named only where the DNA matches it firmly. The listing skips clone size in some rows; elsewhere it reads once, few, many or a size class.

D gene: NA
J gene: TRBJ1-6
clone size: NA
V gene: TRBV7-9
CDR3 protein: CASSLLHPNSPLHF
CDR3 DNA: TGTGCCAGCAGCTTACTGCATCCCAATTCACCCCTCCACTTT

D gene: TRBD2
J gene: TRBJ2-3
clone size: NA
V gene: TRBV20-1
CDR3 protein: CSAEPRTSGPTDTQYF
CDR3 DNA: TGCAGTGCTGAACCCCGGACTAGCGGTCCCACAGATACGCAGTATTTT

D gene: NA
J gene: TRBJ2-3
clone size: NA
V gene: TRBV7-2
CDR3 protein: CASSRRGPTDTQYF
CDR3 DNA: TGTGCCAGCAGTCGTCGAGGTCCCACAGATACGCAGTATTTT

D gene: NA
J gene: TRBJ2-5
clone size: few
V gene: TRBV20-1
CDR3 protein: CSARDEGWETQYF
CDR3 DNA: TGCAGTGCTAGAGATGAGGGTTGGGAGACCCAGTACTTC

D gene: NA
J gene: TRBJ2-3
clone size: NA
V gene: TRBV18
CDR3 protein: CASSVLASEDTQYF
CDR3 DNA: TGTGCCAGCTCAGTGCTAGCTTCGGAAGATACGCAGTATTTT

D gene: TRBD1
J gene: TRBJ2-7
clone size: NA
V gene: TRBV4-2
CDR3 protein: CASSPVGDSAYEQYF
CDR3 DNA: TGTGCCAGCAGCCCCGTCGGGGACAGTGCCTACGAGCAGTACTTC

D gene: NA
J gene: TRBJ1-4
clone size: few
V gene: TRBV5-1
CDR3 protein: CASSLVTGNEKLFF
CDR3 DNA: TGCGCCAGCAGCTTGGTTACGGGGAATGAAAAACTGTTTTTT

D gene: TRBD1
J gene: TRBJ1-1
clone size: NA
V gene: TRBV7-2
CDR3 protein: CASSPTRQGFTEAFF
CDR3 DNA: TGTGCCAGCAGCCCCACCAGACAGGGCTTTACTGAAGCTTTCTTT

D gene: TRBD1
J gene: TRBJ1-1
clone size: few
V gene: TRBV24-1
CDR3 protein: CATSDRSGGLPEAFF
CDR3 DNA: TGTGCCACCAGTGACCGCTCAGGGGGATTGCCTGAAGCTTTCTTT

D gene: NA
J gene: TRBJ1-4
clone size: NA
V gene: TRBV4-1
CDR3 protein: CASSHSRTVNEKLFF
CDR3 DNA: TGCGCCAGCAGCCATAGTCGGACAGTTAATGAAAAACTGTTTTTT

D gene: TRBD2
J gene: TRBJ2-7
clone size: NA
V gene: TRBV7-9
CDR3 protein: CASGSLSGRAYEQYF
CDR3 DNA: TGTGCCAGCGGCTCCCTTAGCGGGAGGGCCTACGAGCAGTACTTC

D gene: TRBD1
J gene: TRBJ1-2
clone size: once
V gene: TRBV12-3/TRBV12-4
CDR3 protein: CASSPDRGYYGYTF
CDR3 DNA: TGTGCCAGCAGTCCGGACAGGGGATACTATGGCTACACCTTC

D gene: NA
J gene: TRBJ2-7
clone size: NA
V gene: TRBV29-1
CDR3 protein: CSVFGVLGSYEQYF
CDR3 DNA: TGCAGCGTTTTTGGGGTATTGGGAAGCTACGAGCAGTACTTC

D gene: TRBD2
J gene: TRBJ2-5
clone size: NA
V gene: TRBV27
CDR3 protein: CASGFSTAGETQYF
CDR3 DNA: TGTGCCAGCGGTTTTTCCACAGCGGGGGAGACCCAGTACTTC

D gene: NA
J gene: TRBJ1-1
clone size: NA
V gene: TRBV5-1
CDR3 protein: CASSLTVGLTNTEAFF
CDR3 DNA: TGCGCCAGCAGCTTGACGGTCGGACTCACGAACACTGAAGCTTTCTTT

D gene: TRBD1
J gene: TRBJ2-5
clone size: NA
V gene: TRBV20-1
CDR3 protein: CSVPGGWETQYF
CDR3 DNA: TGCAGTGTCCCAGGGGGCTGGGAGACCCAGTACTTC

D gene: TRBD2
J gene: TRBJ2-7
clone size: NA
V gene: TRBV7-9
CDR3 protein: CASSLAKGTIDSYEQYF
CDR3 DNA: TGTGCCAGCAGCTTAGCCAAGGGGACTATCGACTCCTACGAGCAGTACTTC

D gene: NA
J gene: TRBJ2-7
clone size: NA
V gene: TRBV20-1
CDR3 protein: CSAADSESSYEQYF
CDR3 DNA: TGCAGTGCCGCCGACAGCGAGAGTTCCTACGAGCAGTACTTC

D gene: NA
J gene: TRBJ1-6
clone size: NA
V gene: TRBV7-2
CDR3 protein: CASSSPGNYNSPLHF
CDR3 DNA: TGTGCCAGCAGTTCCCCTGGAAACTATAATTCACCCCTCCACTTT

D gene: NA
J gene: TRBJ1-2
clone size: NA
V gene: TRBV20-1
CDR3 protein: CSRGRGNYGYTF
CDR3 DNA: TGCAGCAGGGGCAGGGGCAACTATGGCTACACCTTC

D gene: TRBD1
J gene: TRBJ2-1
clone size: few
V gene: TRBV14
CDR3 protein: CASSRRRGTGPNNEQFF
CDR3 DNA: TGTGCCAGCAGCCGGCGTAGGGGGACAGGTCCTAACAATGAGCAGTTCTTC

D gene: TRBD2
J gene: TRBJ2-5
clone size: few
V gene: TRBV20-1
CDR3 protein: CSARGAGLKTQYF
CDR3 DNA: TGCAGTGCTAGAGGAGCGGGATTAAAGACCCAGTACTTC

D gene: NA
J gene: TRBJ2-5
clone size: few
V gene: TRBV10-3
CDR3 protein: CAISESSWGMGETQYF
CDR3 DNA: TGTGCCATCAGTGAGTCTTCGTGGGGCATGGGGGAGACCCAGTACTTC

D gene: TRBD1
J gene: TRBJ2-7
clone size: NA
V gene: TRBV5-1
CDR3 protein: CASSSTDRGPGEQYF
CDR3 DNA: TGCGCCAGCAGCTCGACGGACAGGGGACCGGGCGAGCAGTACTTC

D gene: NA
J gene: TRBJ2-7
clone size: few
V gene: TRBV29-1
CDR3 protein: CSVGLRTSEQYF
CDR3 DNA: TGCAGCGTTGGCCTCCGGACCTCCGAGCAGTACTTC

D gene: NA
J gene: TRBJ2-1
clone size: NA
V gene: TRBV2
CDR3 protein: CAGSGTGEIGEQFF
CDR3 DNA: TGTGCCGGTTCCGGGACCGGGGAGATTGGTGAGCAGTTCTTC

D gene: TRBD2
J gene: TRBJ2-1
clone size: NA
V gene: TRBV6-2/TRBV6-3
CDR3 protein: CASSHGLAGENEQFF
CDR3 DNA: TGTGCCAGCAGTCACGGACTAGCGGGAGAGAATGAGCAGTTCTTC

D gene: NA
J gene: TRBJ2-3
clone size: NA
V gene: TRBV10-3
CDR3 protein: CAIRALVGEADTQYF
CDR3 DNA: TGTGCCATCAGAGCCCTAGTGGGAGAAGCTGATACGCAGTATTTT

D gene: TRBD2
J gene: TRBJ2-3
clone size: NA
V gene: TRBV2
CDR3 protein: CASSPLGGGSTDTQYF
CDR3 DNA: TGTGCCAGCAGCCCATTGGGGGGGGGGAGCACAGATACGCAGTATTTT

D gene: NA
J gene: TRBJ2-1
clone size: NA
V gene: TRBV4-3
CDR3 protein: CASSQAGVDEQFF
CDR3 DNA: TGCGCCAGCAGCCAAGCGGGAGTTGATGAGCAGTTCTTC

D gene: NA
J gene: TRBJ2-1
clone size: NA
V gene: TRBV20-1
CDR3 protein: CSARDYPGNEQFF
CDR3 DNA: TGCAGTGCTAGGGACTACCCCGGGAATGAGCAGTTCTTC

D gene: NA
J gene: TRBJ2-3
clone size: NA
V gene: TRBV6-2/TRBV6-3
CDR3 protein: CASSTGAGFTDTQYF
CDR3 DNA: TGTGCCAGCAGTACGGGGGCCGGATTCACAGATACGCAGTATTTT

D gene: TRBD1
J gene: TRBJ2-1
clone size: NA
V gene: TRBV5-1
CDR3 protein: CASSLGDRDYNGRFF
CDR3 DNA: TGCGCCAGCAGCTTGGGGGACAGGGATTACAATGGGCGGTTCTTC

D gene: NA
J gene: TRBJ1-2
clone size: NA
V gene: TRBV20-1
CDR3 protein: CSASSGGIDGYTF
CDR3 DNA: TGCAGTGCTAGTTCCGGCGGGATCGATGGCTACACCTTC

D gene: TRBD2
J gene: TRBJ2-7
clone size: few
V gene: TRBV28
CDR3 protein: CASMVSGSEYEQYF
CDR3 DNA: TGTGCCAGCATGGTTAGCGGGAGTGAATACGAGCAGTACTTC

D gene: TRBD2
J gene: TRBJ2-1
clone size: once
V gene: TRBV11-1
CDR3 protein: CASSLAPTSGRYYNEQFF
CDR3 DNA: TGTGCCAGCAGCTTAGCCCCGACTAGCGGGAGGTACTACAATGAGCAGTTCTTC

D gene: NA
J gene: TRBJ1-5
clone size: NA
V gene: TRBV27
CDR3 protein: CASRRGGSNQPQHF
CDR3 DNA: TGTGCCAGCAGGCGAGGGGGTAGCAATCAGCCCCAGCATTTT

D gene: TRBD2
J gene: TRBJ2-1
clone size: few
V gene: TRBV6-2/TRBV6-3
CDR3 protein: CASSYGSASGKTYNEQFF
CDR3 DNA: TGTGCCAGCAGTTACGGCTCGGCTAGCGGTAAAACCTACAATGAGCAGTTCTTC

D gene: NA
J gene: TRBJ1-2
clone size: NA
V gene: TRBV5-4
CDR3 protein: CASSPDTSYGYTF
CDR3 DNA: TGTGCCAGCAGCCCGGACACCTCCTATGGCTACACCTTC

D gene: NA
J gene: TRBJ2-7
clone size: NA
V gene: TRBV7-2
CDR3 protein: CASSLAAGSYEQYF
CDR3 DNA: TGTGCCAGCAGCTTAGCGGCGGGGTCTTACGAGCAGTACTTC

D gene: NA
J gene: TRBJ2-4
clone size: few
V gene: TRBV27
CDR3 protein: CASSSGYIQYF
CDR3 DNA: TGTGCCAGCAGTTCCGGTTACATTCAGTACTTC

D gene: NA
J gene: TRBJ2-5
clone size: NA
V gene: TRBV24-1
CDR3 protein: CATSGWRQETQYF
CDR3 DNA: TGTGCCACCAGTGGCTGGAGGCAAGAGACCCAGTACTTC

D gene: NA
J gene: TRBJ2-1
clone size: NA
V gene: TRBV4-1
CDR3 protein: CASSQAGRKEQFF
CDR3 DNA: TGCGCCAGCAGCCAGGCAGGGAGAAAAGAGCAGTTCTTC

D gene: TRBD1
J gene: TRBJ2-7
clone size: NA
V gene: TRBV4-3
CDR3 protein: CASSQGGTGGYEQYF
CDR3 DNA: TGCGCCAGCAGCCAAGGAGGGACAGGGGGCTACGAGCAGTACTTC

D gene: TRBD1
J gene: TRBJ2-5
clone size: NA
V gene: TRBV6-5
CDR3 protein: CASSRTRDSQETQYF
CDR3 DNA: TGTGCCAGCAGTCGTACCCGGGACAGCCAAGAGACCCAGTACTTC

D gene: NA
J gene: TRBJ2-5
clone size: NA
V gene: TRBV7-2
CDR3 protein: CASSLMGGCQETQYF
CDR3 DNA: TGTGCCAGTAGCTTGATGGGTGGGTGTCAAGAGACCCAGTACTTC

D gene: TRBD1
J gene: TRBJ2-7
clone size: NA
V gene: TRBV7-2
CDR3 protein: CASSIGTVEQYF
CDR3 DNA: TGTGCCAGCAGCATCGGGACAGTCGAGCAGTACTTC

D gene: TRBD2
J gene: TRBJ2-3
clone size: NA
V gene: TRBV4-2
CDR3 protein: CASSQVATSGSSPDTQYF
CDR3 DNA: TGTGCCAGCAGCCAAGTCGCGACTAGCGGGAGTTCACCAGATACGCAGTATTTT

D gene: TRBD2
J gene: TRBJ2-3
clone size: NA
V gene: TRBV27
CDR3 protein: CASSWGIKRGGADTQYF
CDR3 DNA: TGTGCCAGCAGTTGGGGGATCAAGCGGGGTGGAGCCGATACGCAGTATTTT

D gene: NA
J gene: TRBJ2-7
clone size: NA
V gene: TRBV6-2/TRBV6-3
CDR3 protein: CASSYIGTYEQYF
CDR3 DNA: TGTGCCAGCAGTTACATCGGAACATACGAGCAGTACTTC